The 25 T cell receptor beta chains below all came from one sample that was sequenced in a study of T cell responses to AZD1222 COVID-19 vaccine. Clones were read by immunoSEQ multiplex PCR, and TCRdb kept only the in-frame ones, dropping some. The table records roughly 130,000 clones, 80% to 95% of them present only once. Material: peripheral blood, obtained 28 days after the second AZD1222 dose. All receptors come from an adult who received the AZD1222 COVID-19 vaccine.

The chain carries TRBV10-3 and TRBJ2-3; tentative D call: TRBD1 (5 bases). This CDR3 spans 15 amino acids. CDR1 and CDR2 from the germline V gene are ENHRY and SYGVKD. Trimming took off 3 bases at V and 4 bases at J, with 14 bases between the two ends. CDR3 sequence reads: CAISEGEGYPDTQYF. The CDR3 nucleotides read TGTGCCATCAGTGAAGGGGAAGGGTACCCAGATACGCAGTATTTT.

This rearrangement joins TRBV14 to TRBJ2-7; maybe TRBD1 (6 bases). The CDR3 runs to 19 residues. V lost 4 bases and J 1 base, leaving 26 bases between the germline ends. From germline, CDR1 is SGHDN and CDR2 FVKESK. CDR3 loop: CASSPLGRGYSLGSYEQYF. The CDR3 DNA reads TGTGCCAGCAGCCCATTGGGCAGGGGATACTCCCTTGGGTCCTACGAGCAGTACTTC.

The J gene is TRBJ2-1, the V gene TRBV6-5; possibly TRBD1 for D (5 bases). The CDR3 sequence is 16 residues long. V lost 0 bases and J lost 0, with 9 bases in between. Germline CDR1 reads MNHEY; CDR2 reads SVGAGI. In nucleotides, the CDR3 is TGTGCCAGCAGTTACTCGATGGGGCCCTCCTACAATGAGCAGTTCTTC. Its protein product is CASSYSMGPSYNEQFF.

The chain employs TRBV6-2 or TRBV6-3 and TRBJ2-7; tentatively, D is TRBD2 (6 bases). The ends were cut back, 4 bases at V and 3 bases at J, with 13 bases in the middle. The CDR3 runs 14 residues. Germline V gives CDR1 MNHEY, CDR2 SVGEGT. CDR3 sequence (DNA): TGTGCCAGCAGTTCCCTGGCGGGGCTCTACGAGCAGTACTTC. This translates into CASSSLAGLYEQYF.

This chain links TRBV28 with TRBJ2-1, with D perhaps matching TRBD2 (7 bases). Germline lookup yields CDR1 MDHEN and CDR2 SYDVKM. Trimming took 6 bases from V and 8 from J, leaving 20 bases between them. This CDR3 contains 15 residues. The DNA for the CDR3 is TGTGCCAGCAGAATTGGGGACACTCGGGGGGATGAGCAGTTCTTC. This translates into CASRIGDTRGDEQFF. Full variable domain (rest looked up from reference TRBV28 and TRBJ2-1): DVKVTQSSRYLVKRTGEKVFLECVQDMDHENMFWYRQDPGLGLRLIYFSYDVKMKEKGDIPEGYSVSREKKERFSLILESASTNQTSMYLCASRIGDTRGDEQFFGPGTRLTVL.

The chain joins TRBV7-2 to TRBJ1-1; a weak D match, TRBD1 (6 bases). Looked up from germline, CDR1 is SGHTA and CDR2 is FQGNSA. Trimming left V 7 bases short and J 2 bases short, with 17 bases between. The CDR3 loop spans 15 amino acids. The CDR3 is CASILRQEGNTEAFF. DNA of the CDR3: TGTGCCAGCATCCTAAGACAGGAGGGAAACACTGAAGCTTTCTTT. The variable domain in full, with the rest retrieved from reference TRBV7-2 and TRBJ1-1, is GAGVSQSPSNKVTEKGKDVELRCDPISGHTALYWYRQSLGQGLEFLIYFQGNSAPDKSGLPSDRFSAERTGGSVSTLTIQRTQQEDSAVYLCASILRQEGNTEAFFGQGTRLTVV.

The rearrangement links TRBV7-2 to TRBJ1-2; the D gene is possibly TRBD1 (6 bases). V was pared by 2 bases and J by 2 bases, with 9 bases between. Germline V gene lookup returns CDR1 SGHTA and CDR2 FQGNSA. The CDR3 has 14 amino acids. CDR3 nucleotide sequence: TGTGCCAGCAGCTTACCCCAGGGGAACTATGGCTACACCTTC. This translates into CASSLPQGNYGYTF.

The chain joins TRBV7-8 to TRBJ1-6, with no clear D. The germline CDR1 and CDR2 sequences are SGHVS and FQNEAQ. The CDR3 extends over 13 amino acids. V lost 7 bases and J lost 6, with 10 bases in between. The DNA of the CDR3 is TGTGCCAGCACCTGGGAGGTTAATTCACCCCTCCACTTT. Its translation is CASTWEVNSPLHF.

The chain employs TRBV19 and TRBJ2-1, with TRBD1 matching over 9 bases. With V trimmed by 2 bases and J by 5 bases, 7 bases remained unmatched. This CDR3 contains 16 residues. Per germline, CDR1 LNHDA and CDR2 SQIVND (reference sequence). The CDR3 bases are TGTGCCAGTAGTATATCACAGGGGGCGGGCCACAATGAGCAGTTCTTC. Amino acids: CASSISQGAGHNEQFF. Full variable domain (remainder filled in from reference TRBV19 and TRBJ2-1): DGGITQSPKYLFRKEGQNVTLSCEQNLNHDAMYWYRQDPGQGLRLIYYSQIVNDFQKGDIAEGYSVSREKKESFPLTVTSAQKNPTAFYLCASSISQGAGHNEQFFGPGTRLTVL.

The chain recombines TRBV7-2 with TRBJ2-3; 8 nucleotides align to TRBD2. With 5 bases clipped from V and 4 bases from J, the junction kept 8 bases outside the gene matches. This CDR3 is built from 15 residues. Per the germline V gene, CDR1 is SGHTA and CDR2 is FQGNSA. The DNA of the CDR3 is TGTGCCAGCAGCACCGGCGGGGGGCGCGCAGATACGCAGTATTTT. Translated, it gives CASSTGGGRADTQYF.

This sequence joins TRBV19 and TRBJ1-1; TRBD1 is a possible D gene (6 bases). Germline CDR1 is LNHDA and CDR2 is SQIVND (reference sequence). CDR3 length: 13 residues. V gave up 4 bases and J gave up 6 bases, with 12 bases separating them. CDR3 nucleotide sequence: TGTGCCAGTAGTACATCCGGGACACCTGAAGCTTTCTTT. This sequence encodes CASSTSGTPEAFF.

The chain has TRBV28 and TRBJ2-3, with D unclear. The length of the CDR3 is 11 residues. V lost 6 bases to trimming and J lost 6 bases, with 7 bases between them. Germline V gives CDR1 MDHEN, CDR2 SYDVKM. CDR3 nucleotides: TGTGCCAGCAGAAACCTGGATACGCAGTATTTT. Amino acids: CASRNLDTQYF.

The chain has TRBV6-5 and TRBJ1-4; TRBD1 is a possible D gene (5 bases). With 4 bases removed from V and 6 bases from J, the gap between germline ends came to 15 bases. The CDR3 covers 15 residues. The germline CDR1 and CDR2 sequences are MNHEY and SVGAGI. CDR3 bases: TGTGCCAGCAGTTTGAGTTGGGGCGGGGATGAAAAACTGTTTTTT. Amino acid sequence: CASSLSWGGDEKLFF.

This chain's CDR3 is CASSLTPVGEKLFF. CDR3 in DNA: TGTGCCAGCAGCTTAACCCCGGTGGGGGAAAAACTGTTTTTT. This chain joins TRBV7-2 and TRBJ1-4, with D unresolved. This CDR3 has 14 residues. With 2 bases removed from V and 8 bases from J, the gap between germline ends came to 12 bases. Germline V CDR1 and CDR2: SGHTA, FQGNSA.

This clone was counted a single time. V is TRBV28 and J is TRBJ1-6, with D hard to call. CDR1 is MDHEN and CDR2 is SYDVKM in the germline V gene. The CDR3 is 15 amino acids. V lost 1 base and J lost 3, with 7 bases in between. The CDR3 region is CASSLSGVYNSPLHF. CDR3 DNA sequence: TGTGCCAGCAGTTTATCTGGAGTCTATAATTCACCCCTCCACTTT.

This chain uses TRBV19 with TRBJ1-2; D is uncertain. Trimming stripped 5 bases from V and 5 bases from J, with 12 bases between. CDR1 LNHDA and CDR2 SQIVND come from the germline V gene (reference sequence). This CDR3 has 13 amino acids. CDR3 protein: CASSLLGKYGYTF. DNA of the CDR3: TGTGCCAGTAGTCTGCTTGGGAAGTATGGCTACACCTTC.

The chain combines TRBV9 with TRBJ2-1; D ambiguous. Germline V lookup: CDR1 SGDLS, CDR2 YYNGEE. CDR3 length: 12 amino acids. The V end was cut by 0 bases, the J end by 5 bases, with 3 bases between. The DNA of the CDR3 is TGTGCCAGCAGCGTAGTTCACAATGAGCAGTTCTTC. It codes for CASSVVHNEQFF.

The chain combines TRBV7-2 with TRBJ2-3; maybe TRBD1 (6 bases). Trimming took 4 bases from V and 2 from J, leaving 10 bases between them. The CDR3 loop spans 14 amino acids. The germline V gene has CDR1 SGHTA and CDR2 FQGNSA. The CDR3 region is CASSSWDNTDTQYF. CDR3 nucleotides: TGTGCCAGCAGCTCTTGGGACAACACAGATACGCAGTATTTT. Full variable domain (remainder filled in from reference TRBV7-2 and TRBJ2-3): GAGVSQSPSNKVTEKGKDVELRCDPISGHTALYWYRQSLGQGLEFLIYFQGNSAPDKSGLPSDRFSAERTGGSVSTLTIQRTQQEDSAVYLCASSSWDNTDTQYFGPGTRLTVL.

The chain couples TRBV6-2 or TRBV6-3 to TRBJ2-5, with TRBD1 matching 8 bases. The germline gives CDR1 MNHEY, CDR2 SVGEGT. The V segment lost 6 bases and the J segment 4 bases; nucleotides outside the gene matches: 4. The CDR3 totals 13 residues. CDR3 region: CASSTGTGETQYF. The CDR3 DNA follows: TGTGCCAGCAGCACCGGGACAGGAGAGACCCAGTACTTC.

The V call is TRBV7-9, the J call TRBJ1-1; the D is unclear. CDR3 length: 12 residues. Germline V gene sequence: CDR1 SEHNR, CDR2 FQNEAQ (reference sequence). With 5 bases removed from V and 7 bases from J, the gap between germline ends came to 11 bases. CDR3 sequence: CASSPGPIEAFF. Written as DNA, the CDR3 is TGTGCCAGCAGCCCCGGACCGATTGAAGCTTTCTTT.

This clone was counted once. V and J are TRBV11-2 and TRBJ2-7, with 8 bases lining up with TRBD2. CDR3 length: 15 residues. Germline V lookup: CDR1 SGHAT, CDR2 FQNNGV. V was pared by 6 bases and J by 2 bases, with 9 bases of the junction left unmatched. This CDR3 is CASSPGVAGPYEQYF. CDR3 nucleotide sequence: TGTGCCAGCAGTCCTGGGGTAGCGGGACCCTACGAGCAGTACTTC.

The chain couples TRBV7-9 to TRBJ2-1, with D possibly TRBD2 on 6 matching bases. Trimming removed 2 bases at V and 0 bases at J, with 17 bases between. The CDR3 loop spans 18 amino acids. Germline V gives CDR1 SEHNR, CDR2 FQNEAQ (reference sequence). The chain's CDR3 is CASSLWPSGPSSYNEQFF. CDR3 coding DNA: TGTGCCAGCAGCTTATGGCCAAGCGGGCCCAGCTCCTACAATGAGCAGTTCTTC.

The genes are TRBV11-3 and TRBJ1-1; unclear D gene. In germline, CDR1 is SGHNT, CDR2 YENEEA. V was clipped by 3 bases and J by 1 base, with 6 bases between them. There are 13 residues in the CDR3. The CDR3 here is CASSFQRNTEAFF. The CDR3 nucleotides are TGTGCCAGCAGCTTTCAGAGGAACACTGAAGCTTTCTTT.

This chain uses TRBV5-1 with TRBJ1-6; TRBD1 agrees at 10 bases. This CDR3 has 15 amino acids. The junction had 7 bases not matched to a gene; V was cut back by 4 bases and J by 9 bases. Germline V gives CDR1 SGHRS, CDR2 YFSETQ. The CDR3 spells CASSAGQGISSPLHF. The CDR3 nucleotides read TGCGCCAGCAGCGCGGGACAGGGGATCAGTTCACCCCTCCACTTT.

The rearrangement links TRBV27 to TRBJ1-2; D possibly corresponds to TRBD1 (6 bases). V shed 5 bases and J shed 5 bases, with 15 bases lying between them. Germline V gives CDR1 MNHEY, CDR2 SMNVEV (reference sequence). This CDR3 spans 14 amino acids. CDR3 nucleotides: TGTGCCAGCAGTCTCCGGGGAGGGGGGTATGGCTACACCTTC. Protein sequence: CASSLRGGGYGYTF.